The rows below give T cell receptor beta chains drawn from one sample of a study of sequential checkpoint blockade in melanoma. Libraries were prepared by immunoSEQ multiplex PCR; TCRdb keeps only in-frame clonotypes and omits some of them. The data show some 30,000 clones, about 88% seen once. Here the sequenced sample was CD8+ T cells sorted from blood (inferred from file names), taken from a patient given nivolumab and ipilimumab in sequence. Receptors were obtained from a human donor with melanoma. CDR3s include the opening cysteine and the closing phenylalanine or tryptophan. The D gene is left open where the match is weak. Clone size is not always given. Where it is, it says once, few, many or a class for expanded clones.

v_call	d_call	j_call	clone_size	cdr3_nt	cdr3_aa
TRBV6-5	TRBD1	TRBJ1-2	NA	TGTGCCAGCAGTTGGACAGGGGGATCAGCGGATGGCTACACCTTC	CASSWTGGSADGYTF
TRBV6-1	NA	TRBJ2-7	NA	TGTGCCACGGCAGGGGCCCACGAGCAGTACTTC	CATAGAHEQYF
TRBV2	NA	TRBJ2-7	NA	TGTGCCAGCAGTGGAGGGGGGGGCTTGAGAGAGCAGTACTTC	CASSGGGGLREQYF
TRBV13	NA	TRBJ1-4	NA	TGTGCCAGCACTAAAAATGTGGGGCCATTCGGGGAAAAACTGTTTTTT	CASTKNVGPFGEKLFF
TRBV7-4	TRBD2	TRBJ2-7	NA	TGTGCCAGCAGCTTATCCCGGGGGTTAGCGGGAGGGCAGGAACATCACTACGAGCAGTACTTC	CASSLSRGLAGGQEHHYEQYF
TRBV27	NA	TRBJ1-1	NA	TGTGCCAGCAGTTTATCGTCCCTAACGGGGACTGAAGCTTTCTTT	CASSLSSLTGTEAFF
TRBV28	TRBD2	TRBJ2-3	NA	TGTGCCAGCAGTTTCGAAGGGACTAGCGGGGGCCAGGAATACGATACGCAGTATTTT	CASSFEGTSGGQEYDTQYF
TRBV27	NA	TRBJ2-2	NA	TGTGCCAGCAACCCCACAATGAACACCGGGGAGCTGTTTTTT	CASNPTMNTGELFF
TRBV5-6	NA	TRBJ1-4	few	TGTGCCAGCAGCTTGATAGCAACTAATGAAAAACTGTTTTTT	CASSLIATNEKLFF
TRBV4-1	NA	TRBJ2-5	NA	TGCGCCAGCAGCCAAGGACGAGGGTCCCAGTACTTC	CASSQGRGSQYF
TRBV28	TRBD1	TRBJ1-1	NA	TGTGCCAGCAGTCTGGGGACAGGGGGTAACACTGAAGCTTTCTTT	CASSLGTGGNTEAFF
TRBV6-4	TRBD1	TRBJ1-2	NA	TGTGCCAGCAGCGAAACAGGGGCACCGAACTATGGCTACACCTTC	CASSETGAPNYGYTF
TRBV7-9	NA	TRBJ2-3	NA	TGTGCCAGCAGCCCTAAGTTTGCAGGGCGCCAAGGGGATACGCAGTATTTT	CASSPKFAGRQGDTQYF
TRBV29-1	TRBD1	TRBJ1-2	NA	TGCAGCGTTGAAGACCACGGACAGGGGAACTATGGCTACACCTTC	CSVEDHGQGNYGYTF
TRBV5-1	NA	TRBJ2-1	NA	TGCGCCAGCAGCTTCGCCTACAATGAGCAGTTCTTC	CASSFAYNEQFF
TRBV27	TRBD1	TRBJ1-2	once	TGTGCCAGCAGTTTAACAGGGGGCGCGGGTGGCTACACCTTC	CASSLTGGAGGYTF
TRBV7-9	TRBD2	TRBJ2-1	once	TGTGCCAGCAGCTTAGGACTAGCGGGGTGGGATGAGCAGTTCTTC	CASSLGLAGWDEQFF
TRBV7-9	NA	TRBJ1-3	NA	TGTGCCAGCAGCCACCCTGGTTGGGGAACAGGGGGAAACACCATATATTTT	CASSHPGWGTGGNTIYF
TRBV27	TRBD2	TRBJ2-1	NA	TGTGCCAGCAGAATCGGGACTAGCGGGAAGTACAATGAGCAGTTCTTC	CASRIGTSGKYNEQFF
TRBV7-3	TRBD1	TRBJ2-5	NA	TGTGCCAGCAGCTATGGGACAGGGCAAGAGACCCAGTACTTC	CASSYGTGQETQYF
TRBV27	NA	TRBJ2-1	NA	TGTGCCAGCAGTTCGGCAGGGCCCTACAATGAGCAGTTCTTC	CASSSAGPYNEQFF
TRBV5-1	TRBD2	TRBJ2-7	NA	TGCGCCAGCAGCGATCCCCCGGGGAGGACTAGCGTTGCCTACGAGCAGTACTTC	CASSDPPGRTSVAYEQYF
TRBV28	NA	TRBJ1-1	NA	TGTGCCAGCCCGGGCAGGGCTCAAGGGAACACTGAAGCTTTCTTT	CASPGRAQGNTEAFF
TRBV19	NA	TRBJ2-7	NA	TGTGCCAGTAGAAGACGTAGGGACACCTACGAGCAGTACTTC	CASRRRRDTYEQYF
TRBV9	NA	TRBJ2-5	NA	TGTGCCAGCAGCGGCGACAGGCGAGAGACCCAGTACTTC	CASSGDRRETQYF
TRBV5-8	NA	TRBJ1-4	NA	TGTGCCAGCAGCCGCCTAAGTCGGGGAGTTAATGAAAAACTGTTTTTT	CASSRLSRGVNEKLFF
TRBV4-3	NA	TRBJ2-1	NA	TGCGCCAGCAGCCAAGACGACAAGAGCTCCTACAATGAGCAGTTCTTC	CASSQDDKSSYNEQFF
TRBV28	NA	TRBJ2-3	NA	TGTGCCAGCAGTTTATATGGAGGGCGATTCACAGATACGCAGTATTTT	CASSLYGGRFTDTQYF
TRBV11-3	NA	TRBJ1-1	NA	TGTGCCAGCAGCTTCCAGGGTGGGACTGAAGCTTTCTTT	CASSFQGGTEAFF
TRBV7-5	NA	TRBJ2-6	NA	TGTGCCAGAAGCTTAGTCCTGGGTGGACAGGGCAACTCTGGGGCCAACGTCCTGACTTTC	CARSLVLGGQGNSGANVLTF
TRBV9	NA	TRBJ1-6	NA	TGTGCCAGCAGCCGGGGTACTTCACCCCTCCACTTT	CASSRGTSPLHF
TRBV13	TRBD1	TRBJ1-1	NA	TGTGCCAGCAGCGTAGGACAGGGGGCCGGCACTGAAGCTTTCTTT	CASSVGQGAGTEAFF
TRBV7-9	TRBD1	TRBJ1-4	NA	TGTGCCAGCAGCAAAACACGGACAGGGTCTAATGAAAAACTGTTTTTT	CASSKTRTGSNEKLFF
TRBV27	TRBD1	TRBJ2-7	NA	TGTGCCAGCAGTTACTCGGGACAGGGCTACGAGCAGTACTTC	CASSYSGQGYEQYF
TRBV7-9	NA	TRBJ1-1	NA	TGTGCCAGCAGCCAAACTGAGGCTGAAGCTTTCTTT	CASSQTEAEAFF